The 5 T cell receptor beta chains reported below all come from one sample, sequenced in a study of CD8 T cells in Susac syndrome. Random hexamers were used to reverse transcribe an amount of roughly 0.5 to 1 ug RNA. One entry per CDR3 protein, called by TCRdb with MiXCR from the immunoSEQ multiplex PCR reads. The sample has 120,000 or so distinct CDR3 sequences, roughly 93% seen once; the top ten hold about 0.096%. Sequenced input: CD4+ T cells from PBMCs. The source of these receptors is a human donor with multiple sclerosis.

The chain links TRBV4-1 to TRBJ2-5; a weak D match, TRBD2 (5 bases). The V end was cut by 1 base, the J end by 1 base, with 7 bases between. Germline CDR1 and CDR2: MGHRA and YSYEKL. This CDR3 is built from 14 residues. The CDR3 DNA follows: TGCGCCAGCAGCCAAGCGGACTCCCAAGAGACCCAGTACTTC. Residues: CASSQADSQETQYF.

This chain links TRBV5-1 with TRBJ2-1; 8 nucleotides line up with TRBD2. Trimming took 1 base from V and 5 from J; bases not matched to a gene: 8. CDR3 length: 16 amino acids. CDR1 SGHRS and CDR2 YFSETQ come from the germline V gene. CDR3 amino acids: CASSLRSGGSDNEQFF. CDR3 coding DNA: TGCGCCAGCAGCTTGAGGTCGGGGGGGTCAGACAATGAGCAGTTCTTC.

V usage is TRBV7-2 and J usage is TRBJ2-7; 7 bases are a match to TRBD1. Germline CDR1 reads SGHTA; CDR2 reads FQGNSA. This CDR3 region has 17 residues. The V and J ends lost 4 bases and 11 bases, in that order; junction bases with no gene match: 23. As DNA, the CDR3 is TGTGCCAGCAGCTCAGAGACAGGGATGATACCAAGCCCGGAAAAGTACTTC. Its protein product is CASSSETGMIPSPEKYF.

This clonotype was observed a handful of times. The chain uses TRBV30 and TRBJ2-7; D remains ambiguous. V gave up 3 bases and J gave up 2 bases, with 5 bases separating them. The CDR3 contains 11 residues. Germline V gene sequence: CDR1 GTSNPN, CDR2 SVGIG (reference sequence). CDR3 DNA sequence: TGTGCCTGGAGCCAGGCCTACGAGCAGTACTTC. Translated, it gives CAWSQAYEQYF.

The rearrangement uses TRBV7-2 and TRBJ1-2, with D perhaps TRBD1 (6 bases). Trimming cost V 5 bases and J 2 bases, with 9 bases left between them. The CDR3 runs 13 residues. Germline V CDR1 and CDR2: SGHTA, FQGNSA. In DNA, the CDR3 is TGTGCCAGCAGCCGGGACAACAACTATGGCTACACCTTC. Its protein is CASSRDNNYGYTF.